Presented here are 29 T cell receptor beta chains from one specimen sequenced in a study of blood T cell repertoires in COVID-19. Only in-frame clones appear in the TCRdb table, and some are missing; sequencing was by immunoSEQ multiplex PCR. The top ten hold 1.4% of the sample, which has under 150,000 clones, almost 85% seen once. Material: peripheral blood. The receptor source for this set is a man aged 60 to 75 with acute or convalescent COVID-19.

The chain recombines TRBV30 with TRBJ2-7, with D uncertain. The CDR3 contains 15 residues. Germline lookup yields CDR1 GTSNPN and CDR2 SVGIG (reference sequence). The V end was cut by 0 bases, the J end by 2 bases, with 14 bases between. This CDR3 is CAWSVRVPQPYEQYF. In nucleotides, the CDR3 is TGTGCCTGGAGTGTACGGGTACCCCAACCCTACGAGCAGTACTTC.

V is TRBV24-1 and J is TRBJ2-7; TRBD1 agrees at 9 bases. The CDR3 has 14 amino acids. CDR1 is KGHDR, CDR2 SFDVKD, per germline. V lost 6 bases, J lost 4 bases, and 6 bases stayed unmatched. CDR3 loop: CATSQQGAEYEQYF. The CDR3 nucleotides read TGTGCCACCAGTCAACAGGGGGCTGAGTACGAGCAGTACTTC.

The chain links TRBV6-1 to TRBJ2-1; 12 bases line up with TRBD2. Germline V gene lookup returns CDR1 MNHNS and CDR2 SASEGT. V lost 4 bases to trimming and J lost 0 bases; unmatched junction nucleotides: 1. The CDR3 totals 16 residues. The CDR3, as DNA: TGTGCCAGCAGTGCACTAGCGGGGGGCTCCTACAATGAGCAGTTCTTC. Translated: CASSALAGGSYNEQFF.

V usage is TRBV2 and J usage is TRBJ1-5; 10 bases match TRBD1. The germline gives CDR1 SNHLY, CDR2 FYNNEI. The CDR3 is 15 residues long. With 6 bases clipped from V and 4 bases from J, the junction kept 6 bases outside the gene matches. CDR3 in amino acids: CASRAGQGGNQPQHF. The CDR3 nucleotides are TGTGCCAGCAGGGCCGGACAGGGGGGGAATCAGCCCCAGCATTTT.

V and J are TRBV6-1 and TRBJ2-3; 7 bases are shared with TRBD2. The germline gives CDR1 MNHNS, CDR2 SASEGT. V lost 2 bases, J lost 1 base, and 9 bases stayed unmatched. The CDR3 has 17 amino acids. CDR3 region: CASSERPRTRGTDTQYF. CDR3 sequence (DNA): TGTGCCAGCAGTGAAAGGCCCCGGACTAGAGGCACAGATACGCAGTATTTT.

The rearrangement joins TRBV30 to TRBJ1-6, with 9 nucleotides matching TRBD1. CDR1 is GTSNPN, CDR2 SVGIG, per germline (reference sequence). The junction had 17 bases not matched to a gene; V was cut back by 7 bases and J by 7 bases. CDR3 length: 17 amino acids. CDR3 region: CASSPGTGSWGNSPLHF. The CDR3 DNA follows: TGTGCCTCAAGTCCCGGGACAGGGAGTTGGGGAAATTCACCCCTCCACTTT.

Here the CDR3 reads CASSFQGVRETQYF. Written as DNA, the CDR3 is TGTGCCAGCAGCTTTCAGGGGGTCCGAGAGACCCAGTACTTC. This chain links TRBV5-6 with TRBJ2-5, with TRBD1 identical over 7 bases. Unmatched junction bases numbered 5, after V lost 2 bases and J lost 4 bases. The CDR3 covers 14 residues. Germline V gene data show CDR1 as SGHDT and CDR2 as YYEEEE.

The CDR3 DNA reads as TGTGCCAGCAGGGACGGCGGGGGTCAAGATGAAGCTTTCTTT. As protein: CASRDGGGQDEAFF. This chain uses TRBV6-6 with TRBJ1-1, with D perhaps matching TRBD1 (5 bases). Germline lookup yields CDR1 MNHNY and CDR2 SVGAGI (reference sequence). The CDR3 spans 14 residues. With 6 bases removed from V and 7 bases from J, the gap between germline ends came to 18 bases.

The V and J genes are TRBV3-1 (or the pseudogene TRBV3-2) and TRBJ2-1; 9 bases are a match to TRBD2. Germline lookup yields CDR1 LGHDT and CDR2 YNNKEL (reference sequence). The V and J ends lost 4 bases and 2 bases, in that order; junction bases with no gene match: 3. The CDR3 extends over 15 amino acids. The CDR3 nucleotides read TGTGCCAGCAGCCTAAGCGGGGGGACCTACAATGAGCAGTTCTTC. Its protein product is CASSLSGGTYNEQFF.

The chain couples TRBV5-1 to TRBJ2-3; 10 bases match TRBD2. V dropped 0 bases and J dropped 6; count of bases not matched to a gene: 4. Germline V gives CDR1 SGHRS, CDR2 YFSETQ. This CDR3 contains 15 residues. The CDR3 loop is CASSLEGTSADTQYF. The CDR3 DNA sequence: TGCGCCAGCAGCTTGGAGGGGACTAGCGCGGATACGCAGTATTTT.

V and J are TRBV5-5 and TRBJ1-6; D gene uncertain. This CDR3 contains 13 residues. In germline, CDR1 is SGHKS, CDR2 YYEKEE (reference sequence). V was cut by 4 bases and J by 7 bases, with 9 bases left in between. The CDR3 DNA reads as TGTGCCAGCAGCCGGACGGGAAATTCACCCCTCCACTTT. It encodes CASSRTGNSPLHF.

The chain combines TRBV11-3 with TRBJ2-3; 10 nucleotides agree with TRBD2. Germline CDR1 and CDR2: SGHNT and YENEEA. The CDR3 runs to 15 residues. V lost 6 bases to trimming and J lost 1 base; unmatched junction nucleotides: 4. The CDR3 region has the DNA TGTGCCAGCAGGGATGGGACTAGCGGCACAGATACGCAGTATTTT. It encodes CASRDGTSGTDTQYF.

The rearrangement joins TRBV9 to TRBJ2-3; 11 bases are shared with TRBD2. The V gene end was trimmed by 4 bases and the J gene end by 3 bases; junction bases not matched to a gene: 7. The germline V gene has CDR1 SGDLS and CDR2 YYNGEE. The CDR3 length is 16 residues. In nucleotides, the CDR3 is TGTGCCAGCAGCCCGCTTAGCGGGAGGGTAACAGATACGCAGTATTTT. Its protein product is CASSPLSGRVTDTQYF.

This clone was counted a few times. In DNA, the CDR3 is TGTGCCAGCAGCCTGCTAGCGGGAGTTTCCACCGGGGAGCTGTTTTTT. Translation gives CASSLLAGVSTGELFF. The chain has TRBV27 and TRBJ2-2, with 10 bases that match TRBD2. The CDR3 is 16 residues long. With 6 bases clipped from V and 4 bases from J, the junction kept 8 bases outside the gene matches. Germline V CDR1 and CDR2: MNHEY, SMNVEV (reference sequence).

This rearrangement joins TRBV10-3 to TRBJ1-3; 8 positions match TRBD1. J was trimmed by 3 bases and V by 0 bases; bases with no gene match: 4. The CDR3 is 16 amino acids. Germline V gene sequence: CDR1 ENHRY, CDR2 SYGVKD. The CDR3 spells CAISESPGGGGNTIYF. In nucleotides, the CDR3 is TGTGCCATCAGTGAGTCGCCAGGGGGCGGTGGAAACACCATATATTTT.

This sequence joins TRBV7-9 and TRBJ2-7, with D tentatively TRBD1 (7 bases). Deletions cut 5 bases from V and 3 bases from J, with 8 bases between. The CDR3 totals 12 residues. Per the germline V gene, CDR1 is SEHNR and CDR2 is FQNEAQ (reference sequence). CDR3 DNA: TGTGCCAGCAGCCAGGGGGGCTACGAGCAGTACTTC. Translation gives CASSQGGYEQYF.

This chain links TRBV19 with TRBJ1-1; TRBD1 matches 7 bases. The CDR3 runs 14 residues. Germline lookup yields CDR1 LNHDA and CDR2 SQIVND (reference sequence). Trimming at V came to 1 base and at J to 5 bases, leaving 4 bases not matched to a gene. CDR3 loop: CASSIGDRETEAFF. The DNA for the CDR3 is TGTGCCAGTAGTATAGGAGACAGGGAAACTGAAGCTTTCTTT.

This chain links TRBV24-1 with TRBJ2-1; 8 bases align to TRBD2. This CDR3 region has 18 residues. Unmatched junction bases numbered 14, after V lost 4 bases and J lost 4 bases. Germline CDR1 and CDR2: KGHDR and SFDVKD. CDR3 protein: CATSDGGGTGWVYNEQFF. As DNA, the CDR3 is TGTGCCACCAGTGACGGGGGGGGAACCGGTTGGGTTTACAATGAGCAGTTCTTC.

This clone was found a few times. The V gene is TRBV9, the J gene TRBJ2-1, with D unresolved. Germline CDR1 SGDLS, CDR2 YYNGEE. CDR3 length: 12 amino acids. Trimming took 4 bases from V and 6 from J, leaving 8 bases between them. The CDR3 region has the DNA TGTGCCAGCAGCCCCAATTTCAATGAGCAGTTCTTC. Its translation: CASSPNFNEQFF.

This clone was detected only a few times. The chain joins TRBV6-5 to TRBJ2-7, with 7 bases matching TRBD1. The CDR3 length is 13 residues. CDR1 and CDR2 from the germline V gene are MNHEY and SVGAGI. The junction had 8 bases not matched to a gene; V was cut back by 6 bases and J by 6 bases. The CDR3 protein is CASRDGTVGEQYF. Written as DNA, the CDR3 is TGTGCCAGCAGGGACGGGACAGTAGGCGAGCAGTACTTC.

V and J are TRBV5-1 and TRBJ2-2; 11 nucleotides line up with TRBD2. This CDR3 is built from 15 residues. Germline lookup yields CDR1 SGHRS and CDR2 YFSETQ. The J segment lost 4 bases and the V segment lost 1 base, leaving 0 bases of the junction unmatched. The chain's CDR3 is CASSLTSGGTGELFF. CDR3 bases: TGCGCCAGCAGCTTGACTAGCGGGGGCACCGGGGAGCTGTTTTTT. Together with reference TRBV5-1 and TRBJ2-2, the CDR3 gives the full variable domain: KAGVTQTPRYLIKTRGQQVTLSCSPISGHRSVSWYQQTPGQGLQFLFEYFSETQRNKGNFPGRFSGRQFSNSRSEMNVSTLELGDSALYLCASSLTSGGTGELFFGEGSRLTVL.

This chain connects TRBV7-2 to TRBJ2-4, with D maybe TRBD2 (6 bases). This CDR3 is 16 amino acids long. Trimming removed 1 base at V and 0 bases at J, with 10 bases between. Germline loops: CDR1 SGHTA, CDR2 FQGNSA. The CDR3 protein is CASSLGGSGAKNIQYF. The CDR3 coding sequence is TGTGCCAGCAGCTTAGGAGGTAGCGGAGCCAAAAACATTCAGTACTTC.

CDR3 in DNA: TGTGCCAGCAGCAACAGGGGCACAGATACGCAGTATTTT. This translates into CASSNRGTDTQYF. This sequence joins TRBV5-4 and TRBJ2-3, with D possibly being TRBD1 (6 bases). CDR3 length: 13 residues. The germline CDR1 and CDR2 sequences are SGHNT and YYREEE (reference sequence). The V end was cut by 4 bases, the J end by 1 base, with 7 bases between.

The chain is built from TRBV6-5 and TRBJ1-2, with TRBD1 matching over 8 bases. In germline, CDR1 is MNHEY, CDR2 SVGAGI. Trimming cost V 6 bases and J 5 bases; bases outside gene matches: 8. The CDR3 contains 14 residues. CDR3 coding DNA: TGTGCCAGCAGCTCTCAGGGGGCACAATATGGCTACACCTTC. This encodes CASSSQGAQYGYTF.

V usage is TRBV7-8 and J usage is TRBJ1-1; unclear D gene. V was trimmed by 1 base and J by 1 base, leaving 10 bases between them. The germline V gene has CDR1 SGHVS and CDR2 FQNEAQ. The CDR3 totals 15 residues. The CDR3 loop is CASSLVQFANTEAFF. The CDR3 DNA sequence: TGTGCCAGCAGCTTAGTTCAGTTCGCGAACACTGAAGCTTTCTTT. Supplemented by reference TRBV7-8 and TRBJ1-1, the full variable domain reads GAGVSQSPRYKVAKRGQDVALRCDPISGHVSLFWYQQALGQGPEFLTYFQNEAQLDKSGLPSDRFFAERPEGSVSTLKIQRTQQEDSAVYLCASSLVQFANTEAFFGQGTRLTVV.

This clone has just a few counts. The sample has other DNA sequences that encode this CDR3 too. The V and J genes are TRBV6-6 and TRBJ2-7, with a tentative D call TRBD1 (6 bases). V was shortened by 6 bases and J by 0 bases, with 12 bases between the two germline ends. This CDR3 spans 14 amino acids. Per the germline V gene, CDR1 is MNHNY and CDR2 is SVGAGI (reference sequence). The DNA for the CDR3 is TGTGCCAGCAGCAGAGACAGGTCCTCCTACGAGCAGTACTTC. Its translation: CASSRDRSSYEQYF.

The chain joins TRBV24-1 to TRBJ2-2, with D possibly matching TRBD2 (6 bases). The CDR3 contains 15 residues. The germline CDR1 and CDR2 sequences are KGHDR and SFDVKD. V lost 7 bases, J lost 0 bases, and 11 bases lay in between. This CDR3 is CATRGSGTNTGELFF. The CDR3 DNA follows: TGTGCCACCAGGGGTAGCGGAACGAACACCGGGGAGCTGTTTTTT.

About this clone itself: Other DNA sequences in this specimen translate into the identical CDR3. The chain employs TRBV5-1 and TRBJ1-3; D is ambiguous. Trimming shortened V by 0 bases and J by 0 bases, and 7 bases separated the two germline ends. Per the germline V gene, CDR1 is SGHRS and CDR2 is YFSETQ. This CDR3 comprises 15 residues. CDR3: CASSLVAGSGNTIYF. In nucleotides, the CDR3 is TGCGCCAGCAGCTTGGTGGCAGGCTCTGGAAACACCATATATTTT.

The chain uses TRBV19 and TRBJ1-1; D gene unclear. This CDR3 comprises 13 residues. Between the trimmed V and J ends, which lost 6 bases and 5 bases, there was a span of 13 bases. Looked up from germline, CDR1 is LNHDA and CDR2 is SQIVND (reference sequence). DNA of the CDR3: TGTGCCAGTAGCCGCGCGGAAAGGACTGAAGCTTTCTTT. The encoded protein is CASSRAERTEAFF.